This T cell receptor beta chain was profiled in a study of T cell changes during pregnancy in multiple sclerosis. This table comes from immunoSEQ multiplex PCR, and its TCRdb copy is limited to in-frame clones, with some not included. The table shows 20,000 to 25,000 clones, with over 75% occurring only once. The trim removed 5 bases at V and 5 bases at J, leaving 10 bases unmatched. This CDR3 has 15 residues. Germline lookup yields CDR1 SGHNT and CDR2 YYREEE (reference sequence). This chain connects TRBV5-4 to TRBJ2-5; 9 positions agree with TRBD1. The sample was CD8+ T cells from peripheral blood mononuclear cells, taken after pregnancy. The sequence derives from a female donor with multiple sclerosis, enrolled in a pregnancy study. The CDR3 sequence is CASSETGGERETQYF. CDR3 nucleotide sequence: TGTGCCAGCAGTGAAACAGGGGGCGAGCGGGAGACCCAGTACTTC.